The rows below give T cell receptor beta chains drawn from one sample of a study of blood T cell repertoires in COVID-19. Profiling relied on immunoSEQ multiplex PCR, and the TCRdb table lists in-frame clones only, not all of them. The sample lists more than 300,000 clones; 87% were seen once. Source material: peripheral blood. These receptor sequences come from a woman in her 30s with COVID-19, enrolled during active disease. CDR3s include the opening cysteine and the closing phenylalanine or tryptophan. A D gene is named only where the DNA matches it firmly. Clone size is shown for a subset of rows, as once, few, many or a class of expanded clone.

abundance	d_gene	v_gene	j_gene	CDR3aa	CDR3nt
once	TRBD2	TRBV11-2	TRBJ2-1	CASSLARLADLYNEQFF	TGTGCCAGCAGCTTAGCCCGACTAGCGGACCTCTACAATGAGCAGTTCTTC
.	TRBD1	TRBV28	TRBJ2-7	CASSLSGQGTSPRSYEQYF	TGTGCCAGCAGTTTATCCGGACAGGGCACTTCCCCCCGCTCCTACGAGCAGTACTTC
.	.	TRBV6-5	TRBJ1-5	CASSYSRASNQPQHF	TGTGCCAGCAGTTACAGCAGGGCTAGCAATCAGCCCCAGCATTTT
.	TRBD2	TRBV19	TRBJ2-1	CASTGRGEGSFNEQFF	TGTGCCAGTACGGGTCGGGGGGAGGGTTCGTTCAATGAGCAGTTCTTC
.	TRBD2	TRBV5-5	TRBJ2-7	CASSLRGDPGLAPYEQYF	TGTGCCAGCAGCTTGAGGGGCGATCCGGGACTAGCTCCCTACGAGCAGTACTTC
.	TRBD1	TRBV11-3	TRBJ2-5	CASSLRGRGETQYF	TGTGCCAGCAGCCTCAGGGGGCGCGGGGAGACCCAGTACTTC
.	.	TRBV7-2	TRBJ2-7	CASSLARGYSYEQYF	TGTGCCAGCAGCTTAGCGCGCGGCTACTCCTACGAGCAGTACTTC
.	TRBD2	TRBV9	TRBJ2-7	CASSVGREGYEQYF	TGTGCCAGCAGCGTTGGGCGGGAGGGCTACGAGCAGTACTTC
many	TRBD2	TRBV27	TRBJ2-7	CASSSSGNTYEQYF	TGTGCCAGCAGTTCTAGCGGGAACACCTACGAGCAGTACTTC
.	.	TRBV6-2/TRBV6-3	TRBJ1-1	CASSPPGSWATEAFF	TGTGCCAGCAGCCCCCCGGGATCCTGGGCCACTGAAGCTTTCTTT
.	.	TRBV24-1	TRBJ2-2	CATSDPRGRINTGELFF	TGTGCCACCAGTGATCCCCGGGGTAGGATTAACACCGGGGAGCTGTTTTTT
.	.	TRBV7-2	TRBJ1-1	CASGGRVNTEAFF	TGTGCCTCGGGGGGCAGGGTGAACACTGAAGCTTTCTTT
.	TRBD2	TRBV7-2	TRBJ2-1	CASTPTGLPNEQFF	TGTGCCAGCACCCCGACGGGACTACCAAATGAGCAGTTCTTC
.	.	TRBV5-1	TRBJ2-1	CASSLGGSSYNEQFF	TGCGCCAGCAGCTTGGGTGGCAGCTCCTACAATGAGCAGTTCTTC
.	TRBD1	TRBV6-5	TRBJ2-1	CASLGQGYNEQFF	TGTGCCAGCCTGGGACAGGGGTACAATGAGCAGTTCTTC
.	.	TRBV25-1	TRBJ2-4	CASSAGENAKNIQYF	TGTGCCAGCAGTGCCGGGGAAAATGCCAAAAACATTCAGTACTTC
.	TRBD2	TRBV4-2	TRBJ2-3	CASSPGLVKQYF	TGTGCCAGCAGCCCAGGACTAGTCAAGCAGTATTTT
.	TRBD2	TRBV6-5	TRBJ2-7	CASRRGRGYEQYF	TGTGCCAGCCGGCGCGGGAGGGGGTACGAGCAGTACTTC
once	.	TRBV1	TRBJ1-1	CTSSQPLLNTEAFF	TGCACCAGCAGCCAACCGTTATTGAACACTGAAGCTTTCTTT
few	.	TRBV5-1	TRBJ1-1	CASSLEAGGRNTEAFF	TGCGCCAGCAGCTTGGAGGCGGGGGGTCGGAACACTGAAGCTTTCTTT
.	.	TRBV27	TRBJ2-2	CASSPGTGELFF	TGTGCCAGCAGTCCGGGGACCGGGGAGCTGTTTTTT
.	TRBD1	TRBV9	TRBJ2-3	CASSLRTGTGTDTQYF	TGTGCCAGCAGCCTACGGACAGGGACGGGCACAGATACGCAGTATTTT
.	.	TRBV30	TRBJ1-2	CAWTRDTYGYTF	TGTGCCTGGACCCGGGACACCTATGGCTACACCTTC
.	.	TRBV4-1	TRBJ2-5	CASSQESVVEQTQYF	TGCGCCAGCAGCCAAGAATCTGTAGTCGAGCAGACCCAGTACTTC
few	TRBD2	TRBV3-1/TRBV3-2	TRBJ2-1	CASSLGLAGDPEQFF	TGTGCCAGCAGCCTGGGACTAGCGGGAGACCCTGAGCAGTTCTTC
.	TRBD2	TRBV7-3	TRBJ2-2	CASSLPSGSPGELFF	TGTGCCAGCAGCTTACCCAGCGGGAGCCCCGGGGAGCTGTTTTTT
once	.	TRBV28	TRBJ2-7	CASSSVYGQNYEQYF	TGTGCCAGCAGCTCTGTATACGGACAAAACTACGAGCAGTACTTC
.	TRBD1	TRBV6-5	TRBJ1-1	CASIQGQGKTEAFF	TGTGCCAGCATCCAAGGACAGGGGAAGACTGAAGCTTTCTTT
.	.	TRBV10-2	TRBJ2-1	CASSPHYLTGKVNEQFF	TGCGCCAGCAGCCCACACTACTTAACGGGAAAGGTCAATGAGCAGTTCTTC
.	TRBD1	TRBV6-6	TRBJ2-7	CASSFLQGVAYEQYF	TGTGCCAGCAGTTTCCTACAGGGGGTCGCCTACGAGCAGTACTTC
.	TRBD2	TRBV9	TRBJ2-3	CASSTSGSTDTQYF	TGTGCCAGCAGCACTAGCGGGAGCACAGATACGCAGTATTTT
.	TRBD2	TRBV5-6	TRBJ2-5	CASNVWGLAGKETQYF	TGTGCCAGCAACGTCTGGGGACTAGCGGGTAAAGAGACCCAGTACTTC
.	TRBD1	TRBV7-3	TRBJ2-7	CASSLRGGGEQYF	TGTGCCAGCAGCTTACGAGGGGGCGGCGAGCAGTACTTC
.	.	TRBV9	TRBJ2-3	CASSRGASLIDTQYF	TGTGCCAGCAGCCGCGGCGCTAGTTTGATAGATACGCAGTATTTT
.	.	TRBV19	TRBJ2-4	CASSHGQILAKNIQYF	TGTGCCAGTAGTCATGGACAGATACTAGCCAAAAACATTCAGTACTTC
.	TRBD2	TRBV19	TRBJ2-7	CASSSGGGKPYEQYF	TGTGCCAGTAGTTCCGGCGGGGGGAAACCCTACGAGCAGTACTTC
.	.	TRBV20-1	TRBJ1-2	CSARIGGGYTF	TGCAGTGCTAGGATAGGAGGCGGCTACACCTTC
.	TRBD2	TRBV19	TRBJ2-2	CASSLAGAVTGELFF	TGTGCCAGTAGTTTAGCGGGAGCGGTCACCGGGGAGCTGTTTTTT
.	TRBD2	TRBV18	TRBJ2-1	CASSLWGGYNEQFF	TGTGCCAGCTCCCTCTGGGGGGGGTACAATGAGCAGTTCTTC
.	.	TRBV29-1	TRBJ2-2	CSVVEGGTGELFF	TGCAGCGTTGTAGAAGGGGGCACCGGGGAGCTGTTTTTT
.	TRBD1	TRBV4-1	TRBJ1-2	CASSSWTGYGYTF	TGCGCCAGCAGCTCCTGGACAGGCTATGGCTACACCTTC
.	.	TRBV30	TRBJ2-5	CAWRKQGSRETQYF	TGTGCCTGGAGGAAACAGGGATCCAGAGAGACCCAGTACTTC
.	.	TRBV12-3/TRBV12-4	TRBJ1-2	CASSQNLRGYTF	TGTGCCAGCAGCCAAAATCTGAGGGGCTACACCTTC
.	.	TRBV28	TRBJ1-6	CASNRDNSPLHF	TGTGCCAGTAACAGGGATAATTCACCCCTCCACTTT
.	TRBD1	TRBV5-1	TRBJ1-1	CASSSSGGTEAFF	TGCGCCAGCAGCTCTTCAGGGGGGACTGAAGCTTTCTTT
.	TRBD2	TRBV6-2/TRBV6-3	TRBJ2-1	CASSYSRDYEPHSSYNEQFF	TGTGCCAGCAGTTACTCCCGGGACTACGAGCCGCACAGCTCCTACAATGAGCAGTTCTTC
.	TRBD2	TRBV30	TRBJ2-3	CAWTPGTSSSDTQYF	TGTGCCTGGACCCCCGGGACTAGTTCCTCAGATACGCAGTATTTT